The rows below give T cell receptor beta chains drawn from one sample of a study of blood T cells in healthy people across ages. TCRdb recomputed calls from the 5' RACE reads with MiXCR, one row per CDR3 protein. The table records hundreds of thousands of distinct CDR3 sequences, around 45% of them present only once. The specimen sequenced was blood. These receptors all come from an elderly man in good health. The CDR3 runs from the conserved cysteine through the conserved F or W. Fields, in order: V gene, clone size, D gene, J gene, CDR3 DNA, CDR3 protein. The D gene is left open where the match is weak. A clone size is listed for some rows: how often the clone was seen (once, few, many), or a class if it is expanded.

TRBV29-1	NA	NA	TRBJ2-6	TGCAGCGCTCCCAGCTCTGGGGCCAACGTCCTGACTTTC	CSAPSSGANVLTF
TRBV5-1	NA	TRBD1	TRBJ1-1	TGCGCCAGCAGCTTGGTGACAGGGCCATCTGAAGCTTTCTTT	CASSLVTGPSEAFF
TRBV7-9	NA	TRBD1	TRBJ2-5	TGTGCCAGCAGCTCTACGGGACAGAGCACCGAGACCCAGTACTTC	CASSSTGQSTETQYF
TRBV11-3	NA	TRBD2	TRBJ2-7	TGTGCCAGCAGCTTTGCTAGCGGGAGAACCTACGAGCAGTACTTC	CASSFASGRTYEQYF
TRBV2	NA	TRBD2	TRBJ2-7	TGTGCCAGCAGGGGTGCACTCGGGACTAGCGGTGACAATGAGCAGTACTTC	CASRGALGTSGDNEQYF
TRBV20-1	few	NA	TRBJ2-3	TGCAGTGCTGTTCTCGGATCTAGCACAGATACGCGGTATTTT	CSAVLGSSTDTRYF
TRBV28	once	NA	TRBJ2-3	TGTGCCAGCACCTCCCCGGGATTTCGGACAGATGCGCAGTATTTT	CASTSPGFRTDAQYF
TRBV7-2	few	NA	TRBJ2-3	TGTGCCAGCAGCGTGACTAGGGGAGAGACGCAGTATTTT	CASSVTRGETQYF
TRBV27	NA	NA	TRBJ2-7	TGTGCCAGCAGTTCCCCCCCGGGCTACGAGCAGTACTTC	CASSSPPGYEQYF
TRBV7-2	few	NA	TRBJ2-7	TGTGCCAGCAGCTTAGGGGCTCACTGGTACTTC	CASSLGAHWYF
TRBV10-3	once	NA	TRBJ2-7	TGTGCCATCAGTCGGGAGATTCTGAAAGAGCAGTACTTC	CAISREILKEQYF
TRBV5-1	NA	TRBD2	TRBJ2-5	TGCGCCAGCGGCTTAAGACTAGCGGGAAACGGAGAGACCCAGTACTTC	CASGLRLAGNGETQYF
TRBV28	few	NA	TRBJ2-3	TGTGCCAGCAGTCGCGAAGACACAGATACGCAGTATTTT	CASSREDTDTQYF
TRBV27	NA	NA	TRBJ2-5	TGTGCCAGCAGTTTAGGAGGGGCGTACAATGAGCAGTACTTC	CASSLGGAYNEQYF
TRBV27	NA	TRBD1	TRBJ1-4	TGTGCCAGCAGTATAACAGGGGAAGGAAAACTGTTTTTT	CASSITGEGKLFF
TRBV5-1	many	TRBD2	TRBJ2-1	TGCGCCAGCAGCAAATTGACTAGCGGGAGTTTTGAAGAGCAGTTCTTC	CASSKLTSGSFEEQFF
TRBV4-2	NA	TRBD2	TRBJ2-1	TGTGCCAGCAGCCAAGTAATTACCGGGACTAGCGGGAGCGGGGGGATGGGTGAGCAGTTCTTC	CASSQVITGTSGSGGMGEQFF
TRBV20-1	NA	TRBD2	TRBJ2-3	TGCAGTGCTAGAGGGGTGGCTAGCGGCACTAGCACAGATACGCAGTATTTT	CSARGVASGTSTDTQYF
TRBV12-3/TRBV12-4	NA	TRBD1	TRBJ2-7	TGTGCCGGCAGTTTATCGTCTCAGGGGGCGATTGAGCAGTACTTC	CAGSLSSQGAIEQYF
TRBV11-3	NA	TRBD2	TRBJ2-1	TGTGCCAGCAGCGCGACTAGCGGGACTACCTACGAGCAGTTCTTC	CASSATSGTTYEQFF
TRBV5-1	NA	NA	TRBJ2-2	TGCGCCAGCAGCTCCTGGACTGGGAACACCGGGGAGCTGTTTTTT	CASSSWTGNTGELFF
TRBV20-1	NA	NA	TRBJ2-1	TGCAGTGGGGTCGGAACCTACAATGAGCAGTTCTTC	CSGVGTYNEQFF
TRBV11-2	NA	TRBD2	TRBJ2-1	TGTGCCAGCAGCTTAGATCGGCTAGCGGGAGGGCCAGGGTTCTTC	CASSLDRLAGGPGFF